This T cell receptor (beta chain) was retrieved from a study of T-cell memory formation after mild COVID-19. Broader study findings: Most CD4+ clones that shrank were in CM and EM, while CD8+ ones turned up in EMRA. From day 15 to 85, contracting clones were balanced between CD4 and CD8, whereas later expanders leaned toward CD4+.

One entry per CDR3 protein, called by TCRdb with MiXCR from the 5' RACE reads. The sample yields a few hundred thousand distinct CDR3 sequences, approximately 18% seen once. The table lists this clonotype with a few counts. Its matching antigen is unknown. V dropped 6 bases and J dropped 6 bases, with 17 bases sitting between them. CDR3 size: 15 residues. CDR1 and CDR2 from the germline V gene are MDHEN and SYDVKM. Sequenced sample: PBMCs or a T cell subset sorted from them (not recorded which). The source of this sequence is a man aged 18 to 35 who had mild COVID-19 (a few samples of this study predate the infection). Cell type and time point are not known. The chain carries TRBV28 and TRBJ2-2; D is perhaps TRBD1 (6 bases). CDR3 region: CASRPGQLLSGELFF. DNA of the CDR3: TGTGCCAGCAGACCTGGACAGCTGTTGTCCGGGGAGCTGTTTTTT. The whole variable domain, filled in from reference TRBV28 and TRBJ2-2, reads DVKVTQSSRYLVKRTGEKVFLECVQDMDHENMFWYRQDPGLGLRLIYFSYDVKMKEKGDIPEGYSVSREKKERFSLILESASTNQTSMYLCASRPGQLLSGELFFGEGSRLTVL.